This T cell receptor (beta chain) is drawn from a study of T cell responses to AZD1222 COVID-19 vaccine. Points from the study as a whole: Repertoires were collected only later (after the peak T cell response had occurred). A mostly white British donor set with more females was recruited, and clonal diversity was possibly underestimated.

The method was immunoSEQ multiplex PCR; TCRdb's version includes in-frame clones alone and lacks a portion of them. This table holds 15,000 to 20,000 clones, about 90% found once. Whether given at about 4 or about 12 weeks, second doses were pooled. Germline V gene lookup returns CDR1 MNHEY and CDR2 SVGEGT. CDR3 size: 14 residues. The germline V and J ends were trimmed by 2 bases and 5 bases, with 12 bases remaining between them. The sample holds one count of this clone. Its antigen is unknown. This sequence was found in an adult who received the AZD1222 COVID-19 vaccine. This material consisted of peripheral blood, taken 28 days after the second AZD1222 dose. This chain joins TRBV6-2 or TRBV6-3 and TRBJ1-2, with a possible D match to TRBD1 (5 bases). CDR3 nucleotide sequence: TGTGCCAGCAGTTACGGCAGGGTGCCATATGGCTACACCTTC. This codes for CASSYGRVPYGYTF.